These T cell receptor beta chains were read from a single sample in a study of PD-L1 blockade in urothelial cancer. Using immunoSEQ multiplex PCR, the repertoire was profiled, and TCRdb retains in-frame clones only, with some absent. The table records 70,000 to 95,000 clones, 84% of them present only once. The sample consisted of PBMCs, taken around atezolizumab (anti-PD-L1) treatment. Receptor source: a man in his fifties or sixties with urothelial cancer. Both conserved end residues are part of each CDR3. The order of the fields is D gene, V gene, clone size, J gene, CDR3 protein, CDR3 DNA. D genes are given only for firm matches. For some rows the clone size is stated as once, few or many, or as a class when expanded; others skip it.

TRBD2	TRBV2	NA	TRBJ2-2	CASSLGGAGTGELFF	TGTGCCAGCAGTCTCGGGGGGGCGGGCACCGGGGAGCTGTTTTTT
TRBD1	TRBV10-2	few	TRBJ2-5	CASSDVGTGTETQYF	TGCGCCAGCAGTGATGTGGGGACAGGGACGGAGACCCAGTACTTC
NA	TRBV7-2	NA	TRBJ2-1	CASRYGGSYNEQFF	TGTGCCAGCCGCTACGGGGGATCCTACAATGAGCAGTTCTTC
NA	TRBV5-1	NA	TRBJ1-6	CASRSDLGGSSYNSPLHF	TGCGCCAGCAGATCCGATCTGGGGGGAAGCTCCTATAATTCACCCCTCCACTTT
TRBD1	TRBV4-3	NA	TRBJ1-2	CASSQVGTGWNYGYTF	TGCGCCAGCAGCCAAGTGGGGACAGGGTGGAACTATGGCTACACCTTC
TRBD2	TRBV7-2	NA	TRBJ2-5	CASSLRTSGIETQYF	TGTGCCAGCAGCTTACGGACTAGCGGGATAGAGACCCAGTACTTC
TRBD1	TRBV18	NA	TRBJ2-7	CASSPGTAYEQYF	TGTGCCAGCTCGCCCGGGACAGCCTACGAGCAGTACTTC
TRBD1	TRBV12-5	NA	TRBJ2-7	CASGPTRTGASYEQYF	TGTGCTAGTGGCCCCACGCGGACAGGGGCCTCCTACGAGCAGTACTTC
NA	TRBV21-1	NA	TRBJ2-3	CASRSTGLWGTDTQYF	TGTGCCAGCAGAAGCACGGGACTATGGGGCACAGATACGCAGTATTTT
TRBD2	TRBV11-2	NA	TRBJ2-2	CASTLLDSGRNTGELFF	TGTGCCAGCACCCTCCTGGATAGCGGGAGGAACACCGGGGAGCTGTTTTTT
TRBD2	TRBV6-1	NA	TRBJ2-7	CASRGSGRTYEQYF	TGTGCCAGCAGGGGTAGCGGGAGGACCTACGAGCAGTACTTC
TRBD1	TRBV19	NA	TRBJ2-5	CASSSDRGQETQYF	TGTGCCAGTAGTTCGGACAGGGGGCAAGAGACCCAGTACTTC
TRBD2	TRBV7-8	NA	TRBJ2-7	CASSLGPGLGPYEQYF	TGTGCCAGCAGCTTAGGACCGGGACTAGGACCCTACGAGCAGTACTTC
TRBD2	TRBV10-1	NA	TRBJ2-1	CASSGGWRGGAPEQFF	TGCGCCAGCAGTGGCGGATGGCGCGGGGGGGCACCTGAGCAGTTCTTC
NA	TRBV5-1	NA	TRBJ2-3	CASSSKPTGTDTQYF	TGCGCCAGCAGCTCAAAACCCACAGGGACAGATACGCAGTATTTT
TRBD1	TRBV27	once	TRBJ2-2	CASSFGRGPGELFF	TGTGCCAGCAGTTTTGGCAGGGGGCCCGGGGAGCTGTTTTTT
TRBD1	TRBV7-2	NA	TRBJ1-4	CASSLDVRTGEYFSFF	TGTGCCAGCAGCTTAGACGTTCGGACAGGGGAATACTTTTCGTTTTTT
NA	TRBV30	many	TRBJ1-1	CAWSGNLNTEAFF	TGTGCCTGGTCCGGGAATCTGAACACTGAAGCTTTCTTT
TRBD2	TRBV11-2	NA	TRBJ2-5	CASSRTGTSGGATQYF	TGTGCCAGCAGCCGGACCGGGACTAGCGGGGGGGCGACCCAGTACTTC
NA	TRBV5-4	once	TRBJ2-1	CASSLEQFNEQFF	TGTGCCAGCAGCTTGGAGCAATTCAATGAGCAGTTCTTC
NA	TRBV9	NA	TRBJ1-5	CASSPGTGDQPQHF	TGTGCCAGCAGCCCTGGGACGGGGGACCAGCCCCAGCATTTT
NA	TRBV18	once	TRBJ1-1	CASSRNRDSEAFF	TGTGCCAGCTCTCGTAATCGAGACTCTGAAGCTTTCTTT
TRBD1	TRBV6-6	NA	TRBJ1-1	CASSYIEQGEAFF	TGTGCCAGCAGTTACATAGAACAGGGGGAAGCTTTCTTT
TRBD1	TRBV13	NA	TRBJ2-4	CASSETGARDKNIQYF	TGTGCCAGCAGCGAAACAGGGGCCCGGGACAAAAACATTCAGTACTTC
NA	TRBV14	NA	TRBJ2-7	CASSSRGSGEQYF	TGTGCCAGCAGCTCCCGAGGGTCCGGGGAGCAGTACTTC
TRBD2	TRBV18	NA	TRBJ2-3	CASSPRTSGAYSTDTQYF	TGTGCCAGCTCACCACGAACTAGCGGGGCCTATAGCACAGATACGCAGTATTTT
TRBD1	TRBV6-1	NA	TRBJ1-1	CASSEGAGGNTEAFF	TGTGCCAGCAGTGAAGGCGCAGGGGGCAACACTGAAGCTTTCTTT
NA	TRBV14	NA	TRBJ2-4	CASSHSLTVNIQYF	TGTGCCAGCAGCCACTCACTCACCGTAAACATTCAGTACTTC
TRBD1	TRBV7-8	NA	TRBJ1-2	CASRPWTGGLEGYTF	TGTGCCAGCAGACCTTGGACAGGGGGCTTAGAAGGCTACACCTTC
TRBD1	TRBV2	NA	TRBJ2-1	CASSDDPPGTGPNEQFF	TGTGCCAGCAGTGACGACCCACCTGGGACAGGGCCAAATGAGCAGTTCTTC
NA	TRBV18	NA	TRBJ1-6	CASSQDSYNSPLHF	TGTGCCAGCTCACAGGACAGTTATAATTCACCCCTCCACTTT
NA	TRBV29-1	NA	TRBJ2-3	CSDAPARGHTDTQYF	TGCAGCGACGCCCCAGCGCGGGGGCACACAGATACGCAGTATTTT
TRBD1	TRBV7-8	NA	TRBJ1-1	CASSLQGAGDFEAFF	TGTGCCAGCAGCTTACAGGGGGCGGGGGATTTTGAAGCTTTCTTT
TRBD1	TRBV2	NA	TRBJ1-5	CASSMDRISNQPQHF	TGTGCCAGCAGTATGGACAGGATTAGCAATCAGCCCCAGCATTTT
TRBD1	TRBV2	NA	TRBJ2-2	CASHRDRGSAGELFF	TGTGCCAGCCACAGGGACAGGGGCAGTGCCGGGGAGCTGTTTTTT
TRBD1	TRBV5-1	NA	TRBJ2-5	CASSTDQGAGETQYF	TGCGCCAGCAGCACGGACCAGGGGGCGGGGGAGACCCAGTACTTC
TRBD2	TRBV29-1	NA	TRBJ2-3	CSVNDPSGGGSTDTQYF	TGCAGCGTTAACGACCCCTCAGGCGGGGGAAGCACAGATACGCAGTATTTT
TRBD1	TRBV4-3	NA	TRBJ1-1	CASSQDIGQGTEAFF	TGCGCCAGCAGCCAAGATATTGGACAGGGGACTGAAGCTTTCTTT